There are a few counts of the clone carrying this TCR delta chain. At one of its ends the junction is not consistent with the germline gene, which may arise from a read error. TCRdb applied CATT to the RT-PCR reads for clone calling. The sample has 2,000 to 2,500 delta-chain clones; about 8% are singletons. This specimen belongs to a study of gamma-delta T cells after stem cell transplantation. In germline, CDR1 is GEAIGNYY, CDR2 EKD. The CDR3 runs 20 residues. Sequences were obtained from gamma-delta T cells. This receptor was taken from a human donor. It is not recorded whose cells these are; they may come from a transplant donor. The gene calls are TRDV2 and TRDJ1, with D possibly being TRDD3 (7 bases). CDR3 protein: CACDTLSSLPLGAHTDTLIF. The CDR3 nucleotides are TGTGCCTGTGACACCCTTTCCTCCCTTCCCCTGGGGGCCCACACCGATACACTCATCTTT.